These T cell receptor beta chains were read from a single sample in a study of lymphopenia after photon versus proton radiotherapy. Generated by immunoSEQ multiplex PCR, the TCRdb table keeps only in-frame clones and is missing some. The table has 14,000 or so clones, 82% seen once. The sample here was peripheral blood, taken from a patient treated with photon-based radiotherapy. These receptors were collected from a man in his forties or fifties with gastric cancer. The CDR3 runs from the conserved cysteine through the conserved F or W. The D gene is left open where the match is weak. Expanded clones are given a class, and other clones once, few, many or no size at all.

>TRBV30|TRBD1|.|TRBJ2-7
CAWSRQGYEQYF
>TRBV19|.|.|TRBJ1-6
CASTQVSYNSPLHF
>TRBV10-3|TRBD1|.|TRBJ1-2
CAITGGQGVGGYTF
>TRBV5-1|TRBD2|.|TRBJ2-5
CASSLVPSGVETQYF
>TRBV5-4|TRBD2|.|TRBJ2-2
CASSHASGGGNTGELFF
>TRBV6-1|.|.|TRBJ1-1
CASSEVGRNTEAFF
>TRBV18|.|.|TRBJ2-1
CASSPVGYNEQFF
>TRBV11-2|TRBD1|.|TRBJ1-4
CASRKMEGAPTNEKLFF
>TRBV4-3|.|few|TRBJ1-2
CASSQDNSRSHYGYTF
>TRBV10-3|.|few|TRBJ2-1
CAISDISLAYNEQFF
>TRBV11-2|.|few|TRBJ2-5
CASSPLYQGTQYF
>TRBV10-3|.|.|TRBJ1-2
CATADGNYGYTF
>TRBV10-1|.|once|TRBJ2-3
CASGDGGDTQYF
>TRBV11-2|.|.|TRBJ2-6
CASSGSVSGANVLTF
>TRBV9|TRBD1|once|TRBJ1-3
CASTPATGRGNTIYF
>TRBV19|.|.|TRBJ1-3
CANGRGAEGNTIYF
>TRBV6-1|TRBD1|.|TRBJ1-3
CASSDQQGNFGNTIYF
>TRBV5-8|.|.|TRBJ1-6
CASSLGGARNSPLHF
>TRBV2|.|.|TRBJ2-3
CASLKLGTDTQYF
>TRBV11-2|.|.|TRBJ2-1
CASSYTSQGEQFF
>TRBV2|.|few|TRBJ1-6
CASSPERSPLHF
>TRBV7-6|.|.|TRBJ1-1
CASSSRQGTEAFF
>TRBV5-1|.|.|TRBJ2-2
CASRKFWDEGPTGELFF
>TRBV5-1|.|.|TRBJ2-3
CASSRGLNLLTDTQYF
>TRBV30|.|.|TRBJ1-1
CAWSVSGPGNTEAFF
>TRBV9|.|few|TRBJ1-3
CASSVGGAENTIYF
>TRBV12-5|.|.|TRBJ2-5
CASGPGGDQETQYF
>TRBV5-5|TRBD1|.|TRBJ2-7
CASSAWDRENEQYF
>TRBV5-1|.|.|TRBJ1-1
CASSFLQNSWGNTEAFF
>TRBV19|.|.|TRBJ2-7
CASSIPTGEQYF
>TRBV29-1|TRBD1|.|TRBJ1-2
CSVEGQGVYGYTF
>TRBV6-5|.|.|TRBJ1-1
CASSYSWSDGTEAFF
>TRBV6-1|.|.|TRBJ1-2
CASSEAVGRANYGYTF
>TRBV5-6|.|.|TRBJ2-7
CASSFRGVEQYF
>TRBV7-8|.|.|TRBJ2-6
CASSLAGQSRSGANVLTF
>TRBV7-7|TRBD1|.|TRBJ2-1
CASSLEVTGFLNEQFF
>TRBV1|.|.|TRBJ1-3
CTSSQKPGHASSGNTIYF
>TRBV6-5|.|.|TRBJ2-3
CASRVKRGTDTQYF
>TRBV15|TRBD2|.|TRBJ2-1
CATSRESGGRNEQFF
>TRBV5-1|TRBD1|.|TRBJ1-5
CASSFGTGGNQPQHF
>TRBV9|.|.|TRBJ2-2
CASSPSKGANTGELFF
>TRBV6-6|TRBD2|.|TRBJ2-3
CASRASGGASDTQYF
>TRBV19|TRBD1|.|TRBJ1-6
CASSQTDRRISPLHF
>TRBV7-3|.|.|TRBJ2-5
CASSLTYSETQYF
>TRBV5-1|.|.|TRBJ2-1
CASSTGFFEQFF
>TRBV12-5|.|.|TRBJ2-2
CASGITVGELFF
>TRBV4-1|.|few|TRBJ1-1
CASSHQQRNTEAFF
>TRBV19|TRBD1|.|TRBJ1-4
CASSTGTANEKLFF
>TRBV7-3|.|.|TRBJ1-6
CASSLSSGKNSPLHF
>TRBV19|.|.|TRBJ1-4
CASSQGTSWENEKLFF
>TRBV25-1|.|.|TRBJ1-1
CASGAPRNTEAFF
>TRBV10-1|TRBD1|few|TRBJ1-5
CASSPDRGQPQHF
>TRBV28|.|.|TRBJ1-2
CASSFRSQLAGYTF
>TRBV5-1|TRBD1|once|TRBJ2-5
CASSPRQGGRSTQYF